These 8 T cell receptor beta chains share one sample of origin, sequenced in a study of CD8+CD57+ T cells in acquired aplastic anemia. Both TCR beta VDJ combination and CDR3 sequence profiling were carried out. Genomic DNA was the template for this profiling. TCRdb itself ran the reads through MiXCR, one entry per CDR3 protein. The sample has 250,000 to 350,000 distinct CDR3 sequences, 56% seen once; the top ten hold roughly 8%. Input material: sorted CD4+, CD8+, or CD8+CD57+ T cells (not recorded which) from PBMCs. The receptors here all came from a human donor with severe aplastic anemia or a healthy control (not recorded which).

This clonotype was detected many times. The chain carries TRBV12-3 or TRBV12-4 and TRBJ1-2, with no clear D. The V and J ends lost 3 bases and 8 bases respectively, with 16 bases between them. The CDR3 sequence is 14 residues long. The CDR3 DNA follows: TGTGCCAGCAGTTTCCAGGTTGGAGTCAGCGGCTACACCTTC. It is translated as CASSFQVGVSGYTF.

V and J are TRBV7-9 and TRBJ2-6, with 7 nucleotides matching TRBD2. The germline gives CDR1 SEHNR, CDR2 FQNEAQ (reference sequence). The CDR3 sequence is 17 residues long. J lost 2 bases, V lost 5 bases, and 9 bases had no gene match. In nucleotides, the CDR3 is TGTGCCAGCAGCCAAGAAATGGGAGGGGCTGGGGCCAACGTCCTGACTTTC. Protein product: CASSQEMGGAGANVLTF.

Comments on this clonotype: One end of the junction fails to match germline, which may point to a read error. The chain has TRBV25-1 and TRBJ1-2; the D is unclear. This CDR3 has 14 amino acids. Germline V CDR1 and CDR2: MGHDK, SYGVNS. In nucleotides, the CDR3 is TGTGCCAGCAGTGAGGTGGACGGAACCGGTGTACATGCCTTC. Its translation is CASSEVDGTGVHAF.

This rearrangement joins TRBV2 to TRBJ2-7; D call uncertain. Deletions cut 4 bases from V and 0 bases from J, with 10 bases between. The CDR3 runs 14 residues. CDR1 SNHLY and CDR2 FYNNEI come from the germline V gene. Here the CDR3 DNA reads TGTGCCAGCAGTGGGTCGGCAAGCTCCTACGAGCAGTACTTC. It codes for CASSGSASSYEQYF.

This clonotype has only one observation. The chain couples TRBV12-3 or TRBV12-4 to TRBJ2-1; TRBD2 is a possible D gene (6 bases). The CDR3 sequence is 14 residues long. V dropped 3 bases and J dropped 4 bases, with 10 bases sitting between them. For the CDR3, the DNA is TGTGCCAGCAGTTTCCCGGGGACTTACAATGAGCAGTTCTTC. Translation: CASSFPGTYNEQFF.

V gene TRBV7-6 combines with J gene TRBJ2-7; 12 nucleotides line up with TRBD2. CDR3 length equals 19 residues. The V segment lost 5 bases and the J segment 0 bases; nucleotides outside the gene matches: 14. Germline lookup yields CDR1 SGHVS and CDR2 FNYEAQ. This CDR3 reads CASSLQLAGGRRSSYEQYF. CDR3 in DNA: TGTGCCAGCAGCCTCCAACTAGCGGGGGGCCGGAGGAGCTCCTACGAGCAGTACTTC.

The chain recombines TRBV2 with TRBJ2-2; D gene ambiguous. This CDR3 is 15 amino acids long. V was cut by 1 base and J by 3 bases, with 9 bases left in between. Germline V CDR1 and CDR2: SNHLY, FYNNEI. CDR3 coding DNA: TGTGCCAGCAGTGAAGAACAGCAATACACCGGGGAGCTGTTTTTT. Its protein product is CASSEEQQYTGELFF.

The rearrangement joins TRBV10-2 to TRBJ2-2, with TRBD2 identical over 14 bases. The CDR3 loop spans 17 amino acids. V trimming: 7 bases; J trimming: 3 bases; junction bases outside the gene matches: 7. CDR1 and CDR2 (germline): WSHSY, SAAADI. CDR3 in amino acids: CASTGLAGEPDTGELFF. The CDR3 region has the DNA TGCGCCAGCACGGGACTAGCGGGAGAACCGGACACCGGGGAGCTGTTTTTT.